The TCR beta chain described here comes from a study of multiple sclerosis patients with progressive multifocal leukoencephalopathy. Findings and limits, study-wide: PML-onset expanded TRB clones were detectable before and during natalizumab therapy.

The assay was immunoSEQ multiplex PCR, and TCRdb's table has in-frame clones only and misses some. In the table there are tens of thousands of clones, approximately 89% of which are singletons. V lost 4 bases to trimming and J lost 4 bases; unmatched junction nucleotides: 13. The CDR3 is 17 amino acids. The sample's time point: time of PML onset. After about 15 to 56 months on natalizumab, the natalizumab-treated patients developed PML. All PML patients were female, and all patients had earlier interferon beta. T3 blood samples were collected at the time of PML onset. A remark on this clone: Its antigen remains unknown. Other DNA sequences in the same sample also yield this CDR3.

Sequencing was performed on PBMCs, taken from a patient treated with natalizumab. The sequence was obtained from a woman aged 25 to 39 with progressive multifocal leukoencephalopathy. The V call is TRBV5-3, the J call TRBJ1-2; 10 nucleotides match TRBD1. TRBV5-3 is classed as an ORF, of uncertain function. Here the CDR3 reads CARSLGRGQGRGYGYTF. The CDR3 bases are TGTGCCAGAAGCCTGGGGAGGGGACAGGGGCGTGGCTATGGCTACACCTTC.